This is a list of T cell receptor beta chains from one sample in a study of identifying expanded T cells in peripheral blood. TCRdb keeps only in-frame clones here, not all; method: immunoSEQ multiplex PCR. The sample consists of over 75,000 clones, approximately 89% of them appearing once. The source material was blood. The receptors were sampled from a person between 18 and 75 years old in good health. CDR3s include the opening cysteine and the closing phenylalanine or tryptophan. D genes are given only for firm matches. Rows give clone size only sometimes, using once, few, many, or a class for an expanded clone.

size	D	V	J	DNA	CDR3
once	TRBD2	TRBV27	TRBJ2-5	TGTGCCAGTAGCGGGAGGAAAGAGACCCAGTACTTC	CASSGRKETQYF
.	TRBD2	TRBV4-2	TRBJ2-1	TGTGCCAGCAGCCTAACTAGCGGGGGCAATGAGCAGTTCTTC	CASSLTSGGNEQFF
.	.	TRBV9	TRBJ1-3	TGTGCCAGCAGCCCAGATCGACATTTCTCTGGAAACACCATATATTTT	CASSPDRHFSGNTIYF
.	TRBD2	TRBV7-2	TRBJ2-4	TGTGCCAGCAGCCCCGGACTAGCGACAGCCAAAAACATTCAGTACTTC	CASSPGLATAKNIQYF
.	.	TRBV5-1	TRBJ1-3	TGCGCCAGCAGCATCAACAGGGCCCCAGGAAACACCATATATTTT	CASSINRAPGNTIYF
.	.	TRBV7-6	TRBJ2-5	TGTGCCAGCAGCCTCACCCCAGGTCTAGGGGAGACCCAGTACTTC	CASSLTPGLGETQYF
.	.	TRBV2	TRBJ2-7	TGTGCCAGCAGTGAGACGACGGGACACCCGCCTTTCACTTTC	CASSETTGHPPFTF
.	.	TRBV29-1	TRBJ2-1	TGCAGCGTTGCAGGGCTAGTGGCCTACAATGAGCAGTTCTTC	CSVAGLVAYNEQFF
.	.	TRBV7-8	TRBJ1-2	TGTGCCAGCAGTACAGGGAACTATGGCTACACCTTC	CASSTGNYGYTF
.	TRBD1	TRBV5-4	TRBJ1-2	TGTGCCAGCACCAAAGGGGGCTTTAACTATGGCTACACCTTC	CASTKGGFNYGYTF
.	TRBD2	TRBV2	TRBJ2-5	TGTGCCAGCAGTGAAATGGCGGGGGGGAGGGAGACCCAGTACTTC	CASSEMAGGRETQYF
.	.	TRBV30	TRBJ2-1	TGTGCCTGGAGTGTATCCTATGAGCAGTTCTTC	CAWSVSYEQFF
.	.	TRBV7-2	TRBJ1-5	TGTGCCAGCAGCCGATCGGGGGCGCGCGGCAATCAGCCCCAGCATTTT	CASSRSGARGNQPQHF
once	.	TRBV15	TRBJ2-3	TGTGCCACCAGCAGTCGCGGACAGTTCAGGGATACGCAGTATTTT	CATSSRGQFRDTQYF
.	TRBD1	TRBV25-1	TRBJ2-5	TGTGCCAGCAGTGACGATATCCTGACAGGGCACCAAGAGACCCAGTACTTC	CASSDDILTGHQETQYF
.	.	TRBV9	TRBJ1-1	TGTGCCAGCAGCGTAGAACCCGCGGGACCCTTGAACACTGAAGCTTTCTTT	CASSVEPAGPLNTEAFF
.	.	TRBV28	TRBJ2-7	TGTGCCAGCAGTTATAGTCGCCTCCGGGGGACCTACGAGCAGTACTTC	CASSYSRLRGTYEQYF
.	.	TRBV30	TRBJ2-4	TGTGCCTGGAGTGTGTTTGGGGGATTACTTCAAAACATTCAGTACTTC	CAWSVFGGLLQNIQYF
.	TRBD2	TRBV6-4	TRBJ2-3	TGTGCCAGCAGCCGAGCGGGGGAGGGAGATACGCAGTATTTT	CASSRAGEGDTQYF
once	.	TRBV5-5	TRBJ2-7	TGTGCCAGCAGCTTGAAATACGAGCAGTACTTC	CASSLKYEQYF
few	TRBD2	TRBV9	TRBJ2-5	TGTGCCAGCAGCGTAGATGGGACTAGGTTAGAGACCCAGTACTTC	CASSVDGTRLETQYF
.	.	TRBV28	TRBJ2-2	TGTGCCGGGGGAGACGGCGGGGAGCTGTTTTTT	CAGGDGGELFF